This T cell receptor (beta chain) came from a study of blood T cell repertoires in COVID-19 (dated by TCRdb to about 2020). For context, the study as a whole: Collaborator samples came from the United States, Italy and Spain and covered acute and convalescent phases of COVID-19. Sample metadata almost always included a de-identified subject ID, COVID-19 status, age in years and sex. Where available, HLA class I and class II types were obtained from metadata supplied by the sample provider rather than from assay-based typing. The samples were drawn from two sources: the first 160 participants of the ongoing ImmuneRACE study, and 950 to 1,500 subjects contributed by 6 global collaborators. Subjects who had been exposed to COVID-19, were actively infected with it, or had recovered from it provided the deeply sampled blood TCRbeta repertoires that made up the dataset. The prospective study material was composed of cDNA or gDNA derived from T cells, B-cell-depleted T cells, or PBMCs. The repertoires were made available in a free public database intended to serve as a resource for research on the immune response to SARS-CoV-2. Results the study describes overall, beyond this receptor: Clinical and demographic metadata were provided uncurated, with the amount varying by source and participant.

Whole blood was collected in K2EDTA tubes by collaborating institutions according to the institutions' own protocols. For TCRbeta analysis, collaborators shipped samples in one of three forms: frozen whole blood, isolated PBMCs, or DNA extracted from either of those sample types. Reading from cysteine to phenylalanine, the CDR3 counts 13 amino acids. Kept here is only the CDR3 DNA, which spans 39 bases and is read in frame from base 1. Based on the germline V gene, the CDR1 and CDR2 sequences are SGHRS and YFSETQ. The germline V and J ends show losses of 3 bases and 7 bases respectively, and no gene match explains 4 bases of the junction. TCRbeta CDR3 regions were amplified from genomic DNA using the immunoSEQ Assay, a bias-controlled multiplex PCR. Per the authors' processing: Nucleated cell counts per sample were estimated from amplification of reference gene primers within the assay. Sequence reads were collapsed and filtered to measure the absolute abundance of every unique TCRbeta CDR3 rearrangement. For each sample, productive Simpson clonality was calculated by taking the square root of Simpson's diversity index across productive rearrangements. Not all clones reach the TCRdb copy of this immuneACCESS table, which keeps in-frame sequences only. Checked studies attribute under half of the gap to unresolved V genes and leave the rest unexplained. V and J calls plus clone size are reproduced from that table; the DNA served to infer D and trimming. For this sample the table gives roughly 250,000 clones, of which around 82% were detected only once. The ten largest make up roughly 4.6% of the sample.

Turning to this clone: This clone's antigen is unknown. Base-call qualities are not available, and no considerably larger clone is one nucleotide away.

Recombination linked TRBV5-1 to TRBJ1-2; 9 nucleotides in the junction match TRBD1. The material sequenced was peripheral blood. The receptor was isolated from a woman of 80 years or more with active or convalescent COVID-19. CDR3 protein: CASSSGTGFGYTF. Here is the DNA: TGCGCCAGCAGCTCCGGGACAGGGTTTGGCTACACCTTC.